The clone carrying this TCR beta chain appeared a few times. What it recognizes is unknown. Generated by immunoSEQ multiplex PCR, the TCRdb table keeps only in-frame clones and is missing some. The data hold 50,000 to 60,000 clones, with just under 80% observed a single time. The data derive from a study of vaccination effects on CD4 cells after COVID-19. Culture proceeded for nine to ten days, and CD4+ T cells were then isolated. Two doses of BNT162b2 or mRNA-1273 vaccine were administered to participants. Trimming cost V 7 bases and J 7 bases, with 4 bases left between them. The V gene's germline CDR1 is KGHDR and CDR2 SFDVKD. The CDR3 spans 10 residues.

J is TRBJ1-5 and V is TRBV24-1; D is undetermined. Sequencing used CD4+ T cells from PBMCs cultured without peptide, obtained after COVID-19 vaccination. The receptor comes from a human donor who received a COVID-19 vaccine. CDR3 loop: CATSRQPQHF. The CDR3 DNA follows: TGTGCCACCAGCCGGCAGCCCCAGCATTTT.